The rows below give T cell receptor beta chains drawn from one sample of a study of blood T cell repertoires in COVID-19. Method: immunoSEQ multiplex PCR; TCRdb's copy keeps in-frame clones and lacks some. The sample records around 250,000 clones, 85% to 90% being singletons. The sample was PBMCs or T cells enriched from blood (not recorded which). Receptors originate from a man aged 45-60 years who had been exposed to COVID-19. Both conserved end residues are part of each CDR3. A D gene is named only where the DNA matches it firmly. Rows may omit the clone size; those that give it use once, few, many or a size class.

>.|TRBJ1-1|TRBV18|12|.
TGTGCCAGCTCACCTGTAATCGGTGAAGCTTTCTTT
CASSPVIGEAFF
>.|TRBJ1-2|TRBV3-1/TRBV3-2|14|.
TGTGCCACCGCGTCAGGACAGCCGAGCTATGGCTACACCTTC
CATASGQPSYGYTF
>.|TRBJ2-7|TRBV4-2|17|.
TGTGCCAGCAGCCAAGTGGGGGTAGCGGAAGTTTCCTACGAGCAGTACTTC
CASSQVGVAEVSYEQYF
>.|TRBJ2-5|TRBV19|14|TRBD1
TGTGCCAGTAGTATAAGGGGGCGTCAAGAGACCCAGTACTTC
CASSIRGRQETQYF
>.|TRBJ1-1|TRBV28|13|.
TGTGCCAGCAGTTTACCCTTGAACACTGAAGCTTTCTTT
CASSLPLNTEAFF
>.|TRBJ1-1|TRBV30|13|.
TGTGCCTGGAGTGTACGGGACATCTATGAAGCTTTCTTT
CAWSVRDIYEAFF
>.|TRBJ2-5|TRBV4-1|14|.
TGCGCCAGCAGCCGGGACACGGACCAAGAGACCCAGTACTTC
CASSRDTDQETQYF
>.|TRBJ2-3|TRBV24-1|11|.
TGTGCCACAGGGGTGACAGATACGCAGTATTTT
CATGVTDTQYF
>.|TRBJ2-3|TRBV19|14|.
TGTGCCGCATCCGGGAGTCCACTAATTCATACGCAGTATTTT
CAASGSPLIHTQYF
>once|TRBJ2-7|TRBV18|14|TRBD1
TGTGCCAGCTCTCCTCGGACAGGGAACTACGAGCAGTACTTC
CASSPRTGNYEQYF
>.|TRBJ1-5|TRBV6-2/TRBV6-3|16|.
TGTGCCAGCAGCCACCCCAGGGGCTATAGCAATCAGCCCCAGCATTTT
CASSHPRGYSNQPQHF
>.|TRBJ2-1|TRBV24-1|18|TRBD2
TGTGCCACCAGTGATTCGACTAGCGGGAGACTCCTTTACAATGAGCAGTTCTTC
CATSDSTSGRLLYNEQFF
>once|TRBJ1-1|TRBV24-1|14|.
TGTGCCACCAGTCCTACAGGGTCGAGTACTGAAGCTTTCTTT
CATSPTGSSTEAFF
>.|TRBJ1-3|TRBV30|14|TRBD1
TGTGCCTGGGGGACAGGAGTAGCTGGAAACACCATATATTTT
CAWGTGVAGNTIYF
>.|TRBJ1-1|TRBV27|14|.
TGTGCCAGCAGTTTAAAAGGGGAAAACACTGAAGCTTTCTTT
CASSLKGENTEAFF
>once|TRBJ2-4|TRBV7-9|16|.
TGTGCCAGCAGCCTATGGGCTGCCTCTACCAAAAACATTCAGTACTTC
CASSLWAASTKNIQYF